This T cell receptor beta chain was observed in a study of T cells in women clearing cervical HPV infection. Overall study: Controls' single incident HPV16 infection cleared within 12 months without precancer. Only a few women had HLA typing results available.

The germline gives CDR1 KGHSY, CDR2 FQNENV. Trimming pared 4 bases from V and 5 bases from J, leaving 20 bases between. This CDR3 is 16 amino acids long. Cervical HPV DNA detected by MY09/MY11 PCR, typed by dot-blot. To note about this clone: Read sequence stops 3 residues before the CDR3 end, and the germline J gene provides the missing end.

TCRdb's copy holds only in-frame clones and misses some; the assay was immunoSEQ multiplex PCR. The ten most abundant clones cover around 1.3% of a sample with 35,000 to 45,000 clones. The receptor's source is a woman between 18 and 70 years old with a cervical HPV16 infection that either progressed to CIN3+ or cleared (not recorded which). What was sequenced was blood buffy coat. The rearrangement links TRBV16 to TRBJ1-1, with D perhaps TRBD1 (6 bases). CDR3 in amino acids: CASSLRAGDTGTEAFF. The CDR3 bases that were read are TGTGCCAGCAGCCTAAGGGCCGGGGACACGGGGACTGAA.